Presented here are 15 T cell receptor delta chains from one specimen sequenced in a study of human gamma delta and Vdelta1 T cells. Their cognate antigens are unknown. TCRdb made new clone calls on the PCR reads using CATT. The data show 13,000 or so delta-chain clones, less than 60% seen once. The material sequenced was Vdelta1 gamma-delta T cells from blood grown in culture (DOT cells). These receptors originate from a human donor in good health.

The chain has TRDV1 and TRDJ1; 8 bases are a match to TRDD2. V dropped 3 bases and J dropped 0; count of bases not matched to a gene: 39. This CDR3 region has 27 residues. Germline V gene sequence: CDR1 TSWWSYY, CDR2 QGS. CDR3 sequence (DNA): TGTGCTCTTGGGGAGCTTACCCCAATTCTTCCTACAATTGTCCGGGGGACACCATCTAGGTACACCGATAAACTCATCTTT. The encoded protein is CALGELTPILPTIVRGTPSRYTDKLIF.

About this clone itself: Compared with germline, one end of the junction differs, possibly owing to a read error. The chain links TRDV1 to TRDJ1; 9 bases align to TRDD2. Per the germline V gene, CDR1 is TSWWSYY and CDR2 is QGS. This CDR3 is built from 20 residues. The CDR3 DNA sequence: TGTGCTCTTGGGGAACTACCGCCTTCCTACGCCGCTCAGTACACCGATGAACTCATCTTT. Amino acid sequence: CALGELPPSYAAQYTDELIF.

The chain employs TRDV1 and TRDJ1, with 7 bases lining up with TRDD2. The CDR3 covers 23 residues. Germline lookup yields CDR1 TSWWSYY and CDR2 QGS. Trimming took 2 bases from V and 0 from J; bases not matched to a gene: 27. CDR3 residues: CALGELKAFLRSTDEQYTDKLIF. The CDR3 region has the DNA TGTGCTCTTGGGGAATTGAAGGCCTTCCTCAGAAGTACTGACGAGCAGTACACCGATAAACTCATCTTT.

Only a few counts were recorded for this clone. The chain is built from TRDV1 and TRDJ1; 11 nucleotides match TRDD3. Germline V CDR1 and CDR2: TSWWSYY, QGS. This CDR3 has 21 amino acids. Trimming took 4 bases from V and 1 from J; bases not matched to a gene: 20. CDR3 protein: CALGGPSFFVLGDKTTDKLIF. CDR3 nucleotides: TGTGCTCTTGGGGGTCCTTCCTTCTTTGTACTGGGGGATAAGACCACCGATAAACTCATCTTT.

V is TRDV1 and J is TRDJ1; 7 bases agree with TRDD3. Germline V gene data show CDR1 as TSWWSYY and CDR2 as QGS. The CDR3 extends over 17 amino acids. After removal of 5 bases from V and 2 bases from J, the junction contained 14 bases not matched to a gene. CDR3 loop: CALGNTVSLLGTDKLIF. CDR3 DNA: TGTGCTCTTGGGAATACGGTGAGCTTACTGGGGACCGATAAACTCATCTTT.

The chain links TRDV1 to TRDJ1, with D maybe TRDD3 (6 bases). The V and J ends lost 3 bases and 2 bases respectively, with 22 bases between them. CDR3 size: 18 residues. The germline V gene encodes CDR1 TSWWSYY and CDR2 QGS. The CDR3 nucleotides read TGTGCTCTTGGGGATCGGGAGGGAGTACTGGGACGAACCGATAAACTCATCTTT. Its translation is CALGDREGVLGRTDKLIF.

This chain connects TRDV1 to TRDJ1, with a weak D call TRDD3 (6 bases). The CDR3 spans 21 residues. The V gene lost 4 bases and the J gene lost 1 base, with 31 bases spanning the gap. CDR1 TSWWSYY and CDR2 QGS come from the germline V gene. DNA for the CDR3: TGTGCTCTTGGGGCACCCCCCTTTGGGGGTAACCTGCCCCACCCCACCGATAAACTCATCTTT. Translating it yields CALGAPPFGGNLPHPTDKLIF.

The J gene is TRDJ1, the V gene TRDV1; D is undetermined. The V gene lost 2 bases and the J gene lost 2 bases, with 21 bases spanning the gap. CDR1 is TSWWSYY and CDR2 is QGS in the germline V gene. This CDR3 has 18 amino acids. The CDR3 nucleotides are TGTGCTCTTGGGGAATGGCCCCCCTGCGGCATTGGGACCGATAAACTCATCTTT. Translation: CALGEWPPCGIGTDKLIF.

This clone was seen once. The V call is TRDV1, the J call TRDJ1; 10 bases are shared with TRDD3. There are 19 residues in the CDR3. Germline-derived CDR1 and CDR2 are TSWWSYY and QGS. J lost 7 bases, V lost 4 bases, and 21 bases had no gene match. CDR3 nucleotides: TGTGCTCTTGGGGCCCCTCGCAGTATTCCCCGGGGGATACGCGGTAAACTCATCTTT. It is translated as CALGAPRSIPRGIRGKLIF.

The chain has TRDV1 and TRDJ1; D gene uncertain. The CDR3 contains 17 residues. Per the germline V gene, CDR1 is TSWWSYY and CDR2 is QGS. V dropped 5 bases and J dropped 1 base, with 20 bases sitting between them. CDR3 region: CALGPPPVLPGTDKLIF. The CDR3 DNA follows: TGTGCTCTTGGGCCGCCTCCGGTACTGCCGGGCACCGATAAACTCATCTTT.

This clone was detected a few times. The rearrangement joins TRAV29/DV5 to TRDJ1; tentatively, D is TRDD3 (5 bases). V shed 0 bases and J shed 2 bases, with 44 bases lying between them. Germline V gene data show CDR1 as NSMFDY and CDR2 as ISSIKDK. The CDR3 totals 25 residues. The CDR3 here is CAASASDYLRVTPSNRGAWTDKLIF. DNA for the CDR3: TGTGCAGCAAGCGCGTCAGACTATCTACGAGTTACTCCCTCTAATCGGGGGGCCTGGACCGATAAACTCATCTTT.

V gene TRDV1 combines with J gene TRDJ1; 12 bases line up with TRDD3. V was clipped by 2 bases and J by 0 bases; unmatched bases: 25. Germline V gene lookup returns CDR1 TSWWSYY and CDR2 QGS. This CDR3 is built from 24 residues. CDR3 bases: TGTGCTCTTGGGGAATCGGATTGGCCCTACGGCCTGGGGGATACGGGCCAGTACACCGATAAACTCATCTTT. Translated, it gives CALGESDWPYGLGDTGQYTDKLIF.

This clone was observed a few times. V usage is TRDV1 and J usage is TRDJ1; 11 bases are shared with TRDD3. CDR1 is TSWWSYY, CDR2 QGS, per germline. After removal of 4 bases from V and 3 bases from J, the junction contained 13 bases not matched to a gene. The CDR3 loop spans 18 amino acids. The CDR3 sequence: CALGAWGIQRRAADKLIF. The DNA of the CDR3 is TGTGCTCTTGGGGCCTGGGGGATACAAAGAAGGGCGGCCGATAAACTCATCTTT.

This clone has only a few counts. Other DNA sequences in the same sample also yield this CDR3. The rearrangement uses TRDV1 and TRDJ1; 9 nucleotides match TRDD3. The CDR3 loop spans 18 amino acids. Germline V CDR1 and CDR2: TSWWSYY, QGS. V dropped 6 bases and J dropped 0; count of bases not matched to a gene: 14. CDR3 bases: TGTGCTCTTGGCCCTCGTTCCGGGGGATACTGGGACACCGATAAACTCATCTTT. As protein: CALGPRSGGYWDTDKLIF.

V is TRDV1 and J is TRDJ1; possibly TRDD3 for D (5 bases). V lost 3 bases to trimming and J lost 2 bases, with 16 bases between them. The CDR3 is 16 amino acids. The V gene's germline CDR1 is TSWWSYY and CDR2 QGS. The CDR3, as DNA: TGTGCTCTTGGGGACCCCGGGGGTTCCCTAACCGATAAACTCATCTTT. Its translation: CALGDPGGSLTDKLIF.